Presented here are 30 T cell receptor beta chains from one specimen sequenced in a study of CD8 T cells in ankylosing spondylitis. One entry per CDR3 protein, called by TCRdb with MiXCR from the 5' RACE reads. The table lists about 240,000 distinct CDR3 sequences, 8% to 9.5% of them singletons. Sequencing was performed on blood, either unsorted or a sorted T cell fraction (not recorded which). These receptors were obtained from a male donor with ankylosing spondylitis or in good health (not recorded which).

The genes are TRBV7-9 and TRBJ1-2, with D tentatively TRBD1 (6 bases). V was clipped by 5 bases and J by 6 bases, with 19 bases between them. Germline loops: CDR1 SEHNR, CDR2 FQNEAQ (reference sequence). The CDR3 has 15 amino acids. The CDR3: CASSLRARGEDGYTF. Here the CDR3 DNA reads TGTGCCAGCAGCCTTAGGGCCAGGGGAGAGGATGGCTACACCTTC.

This clonotype occurred many times. V gene TRBV3-1 combines with J gene TRBJ2-1, with 10 bases aligning to TRBD2. CDR1 is LGHDT and CDR2 is YNNKEL in the germline V gene (reference sequence). The junction had 12 bases not matched to a gene; V was cut back by 5 bases and J by 5 bases. This CDR3 region has 17 residues. As DNA, the CDR3 is TGTGCCAGCAGCTCATCTAGAGCGGGAGGGCCCGACAATGAGCAGTTCTTC. This gives the protein CASSSSRAGGPDNEQFF.

The chain recombines TRBV5-1 with TRBJ1-2; TRBD1 might be the D (5 bases). CDR1 and CDR2 from the germline V gene are SGHRS and YFSETQ. This CDR3 spans 15 amino acids. V dropped 0 bases and J dropped 8 bases, with 17 bases sitting between them. The CDR3 reads CASSLDPGTDAGYTF. For the CDR3, the DNA is TGCGCCAGCAGCTTGGATCCCGGGACCGATGCGGGCTACACCTTC.

This clonotype was detected ten times or more. This chain links TRBV5-6 with TRBJ2-1; 9 bases map to TRBD1. Trimming at V came to 2 bases and at J to 1 base, leaving 4 bases not matched to a gene. CDR3 length equals 16 residues. Germline loops: CDR1 SGHDT, CDR2 YYEEEE. CDR3 nucleotides: TGTGCCAGCAGCTTCGTGGACAGGGGTTCCTACAATGAGCAGTTCTTC. It yields the protein CASSFVDRGSYNEQFF.

This clonotype was seen many times. The chain employs TRBV27 and TRBJ2-1, with 9 bases fitting TRBD2. This CDR3 has 15 residues. The trim removed 1 base at V and 5 bases at J, leaving 3 bases unmatched. Looked up from germline, CDR1 is MNHEY and CDR2 is SMNVEV (reference sequence). The CDR3 DNA reads as TGTGCCAGCAGTTTATTGGCTAGCGGGGACAATGAGCAGTTCTTC. Amino acid sequence: CASSLLASGDNEQFF.

The sample holds a few counts of this clonotype. The chain joins TRBV12-3 or TRBV12-4 to TRBJ1-2; 8 bases line up with TRBD1. The CDR3 covers 17 residues. V lost 2 bases, J lost 0 bases, and 8 bases stayed unmatched. CDR3 coding DNA: TGTGCCAGCAGTTTAATGTTCGGACAGGGCCCTAACTATGGCTACACCTTC. Its protein product is CASSLMFGQGPNYGYTF.

This clonotype was picked up many times. The CDR3 here is CASSAKKNTEAFF. CDR3 DNA: TGTGCCAGCAGTGCCAAGAAGAACACTGAAGCTTTCTTT. The chain employs TRBV2 and TRBJ1-1; D is unresolved. V shed 4 bases and J shed 1 base, with 7 bases lying between them. This CDR3 region has 13 residues. CDR1 SNHLY and CDR2 FYNNEI come from the germline V gene. Looking up the rest from reference TRBV2 and TRBJ1-1 gives the full variable domain: EPEVTQTPSHQVTQMGQEVILRCVPISNHLYFYWYRQILGQKVEFLVSFYNNEISEKSEIFDDQFSVERPDGSNFTLKIRSTKLEDSAMYFCASSAKKNTEAFFGQGTRLTVV.

V is TRBV20-1 and J is TRBJ1-1, with D hard to call. Trimming stripped 3 bases from V and 1 base from J, with 15 bases between. The CDR3 is 15 residues long. From germline, CDR1 is DFQATT and CDR2 SNEGSKA (reference sequence). CDR3 sequence reads: CSASPYLGPNTEAFF. CDR3 bases: TGCAGTGCTAGCCCCTATCTCGGACCGAACACTGAAGCTTTCTTT.

The sample holds many counts of this clonotype. The chain has TRBV6-1 and TRBJ2-7; tentative D call: TRBD1 (5 bases). Germline V gene sequence: CDR1 MNHNS, CDR2 SASEGT. The V end lost 4 bases, the J end lost 3 bases, and 13 bases lay between the germline ends. The CDR3 has 14 amino acids. Here the CDR3 reads CASSAWGAYYEQYF. The CDR3 bases are TGTGCCAGCAGTGCCTGGGGCGCGTACTACGAGCAGTACTTC.

There are many counts of this clonotype. CDR3 residues: CSAHRGGQGNTGELFF. The CDR3 coding sequence is TGCAGTGCCCATCGGGGGGGACAAGGAAACACCGGGGAGCTGTTTTTT. The V and J genes are TRBV20-1 and TRBJ2-2, with TRBD2 matching over 8 bases. The CDR3 contains 16 residues. V lost 6 bases, J lost 2 bases, and 11 bases stayed unmatched. Germline-derived CDR1 and CDR2 are DFQATT and SNEGSKA (reference sequence).

This clonotype was counted many times. The gene calls are TRBV12-3 or TRBV12-4 and TRBJ2-2, with TRBD1 identical over 8 bases. The CDR3 contains 15 residues. V was pared by 4 bases and J by 2 bases, with 3 bases of the junction left unmatched. The CDR3 reads CASSSGQGNTGELFF. The CDR3 nucleotides are TGTGCCAGCAGTTCCGGACAGGGAAACACCGGGGAGCTGTTTTTT.

This rearrangement joins TRBV5-1 to TRBJ2-5, with 11 bases lining up with TRBD1. Germline V gives CDR1 SGHRS, CDR2 YFSETQ. V gave up 3 bases and J gave up 6 bases; unmatched junction bases: 4. The CDR3 is 14 residues long. CDR3 in amino acids: CASSSRTGGQTQYF. DNA for the CDR3: TGCGCCAGCAGCTCGCGGACAGGGGGCCAGACCCAGTACTTC.

This clonotype occurred many times. This chain joins TRBV5-6 and TRBJ2-2; D remains ambiguous. The CDR3 runs to 15 residues. Germline V gene sequence: CDR1 SGHDT, CDR2 YYEEEE. Between the trimmed V and J ends, which lost 4 bases and 2 bases, there was a span of 12 bases. CDR3 in amino acids: CASSRWTANTGELFF. The CDR3 nucleotides are TGTGCCAGCAGCCGGTGGACGGCTAACACCGGGGAGCTGTTTTTT.

This clonotype has a count of ten or more. This chain joins TRBV6-4 and TRBJ1-4; D not certain. CDR1 and CDR2 (germline): MRHNA, SNTAGT. CDR3 length: 14 residues. V was shortened by 3 bases and J by 4 bases, with 9 bases between the two germline ends. CDR3 sequence reads: CASSEGTINEKLFF. The DNA for the CDR3 is TGTGCCAGCAGTGAGGGCACTATTAATGAAAAACTGTTTTTT.

The J gene is TRBJ2-1, the V gene TRBV4-3; D is unresolved. Germline V gene lookup returns CDR1 LGHNA and CDR2 YSLEER. Trimming removed 4 bases at V and 3 bases at J, with 19 bases between. The CDR3 covers 17 residues. CDR3 amino acids: CASSPSLDAKFYNEQFF. CDR3 nucleotides: TGCGCCAGCAGCCCTTCCTTAGATGCTAAGTTCTACAATGAGCAGTTCTTC.

This clonotype was counted at least ten times. The chain has TRBV5-1 and TRBJ1-2; D gene unclear. The CDR3 is made up of 13 amino acids. In germline, CDR1 is SGHRS, CDR2 YFSETQ. V lost 0 bases to trimming and J lost 4 bases, with 7 bases between them. CDR3 protein: CASSLAEAYGYTF. The DNA for the CDR3 is TGCGCCAGCAGCTTGGCCGAGGCCTATGGCTACACCTTC.

This clonotype was picked up many times. This rearrangement joins TRBV7-9 to TRBJ2-7, with TRBD2 identical over 7 bases. Germline CDR1 reads SEHNR; CDR2 reads FQNEAQ (reference sequence). The V segment lost 5 bases and the J segment 0 bases; nucleotides outside the gene matches: 7. CDR3 length: 15 residues. The CDR3 DNA sequence: TGTGCCAGCAGCGAATTAGCGGGCAGCTCCTACGAGCAGTACTTC. Amino acids: CASSELAGSSYEQYF.

This clonotype was detected ten times or more. The CDR3 region is CSARLAGVSGEQFF. The CDR3 DNA reads as TGCAGTGCGCGACTAGCGGGAGTAAGTGGTGAGCAGTTCTTC. The chain carries TRBV20-1 and TRBJ2-1; 12 bases line up with TRBD2. This CDR3 is built from 14 residues. The V segment lost 6 bases and the J segment 9 bases; nucleotides outside the gene matches: 9. Germline V gives CDR1 DFQATT, CDR2 SNEGSKA (reference sequence).

This clonotype was recorded many times. The V call is TRBV5-5, the J call TRBJ2-7; D may be TRBD1 (5 bases). Germline V lookup: CDR1 SGHKS, CDR2 YYEKEE (reference sequence). Trimming stripped 4 bases from V and 4 bases from J, with 15 bases between. This CDR3 is 14 amino acids long. CDR3 sequence: CASSRATRDYEQYF. CDR3 nucleotide sequence: TGTGCCAGCAGCAGGGCTACCAGGGATTACGAGCAGTACTTC. Drawing the rest from reference TRBV5-5 and TRBJ2-7, the complete variable domain is DAGVTQSPTHLIKTRGQQVTLRCSPISGHKSVSWYQQVLGQGPQFIFQYYEKEERGRGNFPDRFSARQFPNYSSELNVNALLLGDSALYLCASSRATRDYEQYFGPGTRLTVT.

This clonotype was observed at least ten times. The rearrangement joins TRBV18 to TRBJ2-5; TRBD2 aligns across 15 bases. The CDR3 spans 15 residues. Germline V gene lookup returns CDR1 KGHSH and CDR2 LQKENI. V dropped 3 bases and J dropped 4; count of bases not matched to a gene: 0. CDR3 residues: CASSPGLAGGETQYF. CDR3 coding DNA: TGTGCCAGCTCACCGGGACTAGCGGGAGGAGAGACCCAGTACTTC. Looking up the rest from reference TRBV18 and TRBJ2-5 gives the full variable domain: NAGVMQNPRHLVRRRGQEARLRCSPMKGHSHVYWYRQLPEEGLKFMVYLQKENIIDESGMPKERFSAEFPKEGPSILRIQQVVRGDSAAYFCASSPGLAGGETQYFGPGTRLLVL.

This sequence joins TRBV15 and TRBJ1-2; unclear D gene. Per germline, CDR1 LNHNV and CDR2 YYDKDF (reference sequence). Trimming left V 0 bases short and J 7 bases short, with 6 bases between. CDR3 length: 12 residues. The CDR3 nucleotides read TGTGCCACCAGCAGAGATGGGGTTGGCTACACCTTC. It translates to CATSRDGVGYTF.

This clonotype has a handful of counts. The chain has TRBV2 and TRBJ1-5, with D hard to call. Germline CDR1 is SNHLY and CDR2 is FYNNEI. V was shortened by 1 base and J by 11 bases, with 15 bases between the two germline ends. This CDR3 is 14 amino acids long. The CDR3 loop reads CASSEGTLGRTQHF. Written as DNA, the CDR3 is TGTGCCAGCAGTGAAGGGACGCTCGGTCGGACCCAGCATTTT.

This clonotype came up many times. This CDR3 is CASSLDQGITDTQYF. DNA of the CDR3: TGTGCCAGCAGCTTGGATCAGGGAATTACAGATACGCAGTATTTT. This chain links TRBV5-5 with TRBJ2-3; TRBD1 is a possible D gene (5 bases). V lost 0 bases and J lost 3, with 11 bases in between. The CDR3 loop spans 15 amino acids. Germline V gene sequence: CDR1 SGHKS, CDR2 YYEKEE (reference sequence).

This clonotype was recorded at least ten times. V is TRBV5-6 and J is TRBJ1-5; D is undetermined. Trimming cost V 2 bases and J 6 bases, with 18 bases left between them. Germline V gene lookup returns CDR1 SGHDT and CDR2 YYEEEE. The CDR3 is 16 residues long. The CDR3 loop reads CASSFRNRELGQPQHF. CDR3 sequence (DNA): TGTGCCAGCAGCTTTAGAAACCGGGAACTGGGTCAGCCCCAGCATTTT.

At least ten counts were recorded for this clonotype. This chain connects TRBV15 to TRBJ1-2; no clear D gene. Trimming left V 0 bases short and J 8 bases short, with 4 bases between. The germline V gene encodes CDR1 LNHNV and CDR2 YYDKDF (reference sequence). The CDR3 has 11 amino acids. The CDR3 sequence: CATSRDRGYTF. The CDR3 nucleotides are TGTGCCACCAGCAGAGATCGCGGCTACACCTTC.

This rearrangement joins TRBV30 to TRBJ1-5; possible D gene TRBD1, 6 bases. The germline V gene encodes CDR1 GTSNPN and CDR2 SVGIG (reference sequence). V shed 2 bases and J shed 7 bases, with 18 bases lying between them. This CDR3 contains 15 residues. The chain's CDR3 is CAWSLGGQYVQPQHF. The CDR3 DNA follows: TGTGCCTGGAGTCTTGGAGGACAGTATGTGCAGCCCCAGCATTTT.

This clonotype was observed a few times. J is TRBJ2-5 and V is TRBV10-3; D ambiguous. V dropped 4 bases and J dropped 4 bases, with 10 bases sitting between them. Germline CDR1 and CDR2: ENHRY and SYGVKD. This CDR3 region has 13 residues. In nucleotides, the CDR3 is TGTGCCATCAGTGGAACCGGCCGAGAGACCCAGTACTTC. Translated, it gives CAISGTGRETQYF.

This clonotype was seen ten or more times. The CDR3 DNA sequence: TGTGCCAGCAGCTTTGGACCCGTGGACAAGCAGTTCTTC. Its protein product is CASSFGPVDKQFF. The chain employs TRBV12-3 or TRBV12-4 and TRBJ2-1; possibly TRBD1 for D (5 bases). Trimming removed 6 bases from V and 11 bases from J, with 17 bases in between. The CDR3 sequence is 13 residues long.

Concerning this clonotype: It may be a read error: a sequence one base away is much more abundant. This sequence joins TRBV19 and TRBJ2-1; the D gene is possibly TRBD2 (5 bases). CDR1 and CDR2 (germline): LNHDA, SQIVND (reference sequence). This CDR3 spans 13 amino acids. In DNA form, the CDR3 reads TGTGCCAGTAGTATTATAGGAGGCGATGAGCGGTTCTTC. It translates to CASSIIGGDERFF. The whole variable domain, filled in from reference TRBV19 and TRBJ2-1, reads DGGITQSPKYLFRKEGQNVTLSCEQNLNHDAMYWYRQDPGQGLRLIYYSQIVNDFQKGDIAEGYSVSREKKESFPLTVTSAQKNPTAFYLCASSIIGGDERFFGPGTRLTVL.

This clonotype has ten or more counts. The V gene is TRBV5-1, the J gene TRBJ2-1; D is perhaps TRBD1 (6 bases). The V end was cut by 4 bases, the J end by 10 bases, with 21 bases between. This CDR3 has 15 amino acids. Germline CDR1 is SGHRS and CDR2 is YFSETQ. The DNA for the CDR3 is TGCGCCAGCAGCCAGGGACACCAGCCACCGACAGAGCAGTTCTTC. Protein sequence: CASSQGHQPPTEQFF.